This TCR beta chain derives from a study of T cell responses to AZD1222 COVID-19 vaccine. Worth noting for this clone: Its antigen is not identified.

V was shortened by 8 bases and J by 0 bases, with 16 bases between the two germline ends. This CDR3 spans 16 amino acids. CDR1 and CDR2 from the germline V gene are SNHLY and FYNNEI. Measured with immunoSEQ multiplex PCR; TCRdb has only the in-frame clones, and not every one. The table records some 80,000 clones, 70% to 90% of them present only once. Overall study findings and caveats: Vaccine-associated CD4 TCRs ranged over spike, dominating at 160-218 and 743-854.

This chain uses TRBV2 with TRBJ1-4; D is unresolved. This sequence originates from an adult in good health. The sample was peripheral blood, taken on day 0 of AZD1222 vaccination. In DNA, the CDR3 is TGTGCCAGCCTGGCTCAGGTCCCTACAACTAATGAAAAACTGTTTTTT. It is translated as CASLAQVPTTNEKLFF. The variable domain in full, completed from reference TRBV2 and TRBJ1-4, reads EPEVTQTPSHQVTQMGQEVILRCVPISNHLYFYWYRQILGQKVEFLVSFYNNEISEKSEIFDDQFSVERPDGSNFTLKIRSTKLEDSAMYFCASLAQVPTTNEKLFFGSGTQLSVL.